This entry concerns a single T cell receptor (beta chain). The specificity of this receptor is unknown. The input lacks base qualities; no much larger clone sits a single base away. The immunoSEQ Assay, a bias-controlled multiplex PCR, was used to amplify TCRbeta CDR3 regions from genomic DNA. On the study's bioinformatics: The number of nucleated cells in each sample was estimated by amplification of reference gene primers within the assay. To quantify the absolute abundance of each unique TCRbeta CDR3 rearrangement, sequence reads were collapsed and filtered. For each sample, productive Simpson clonality was calculated as the square root of Simpson's diversity index across productive rearrangements. The immuneACCESS repertoire file appears here via TCRdb, limited to in-frame rearrangements. These files lack a portion of the clones; in checked studies, under half of the deficit traces to unresolved V genes, and the cause of the others is not known. V and J calls and clone size are as listed in that table; D and trimming were resolved from the DNA. The sample table holds over 200,000 clones, of which about 68% were seen once. The ten biggest clones cover 2.5% to 4% of the sample.

Unmatched junction bases come to 4, with V trimmed by 3 bases and J by 2 bases. Per the germline V gene (reference sequence), LNHDA is the CDR1 and SQIVND is the CDR2. From the cysteine up to the phenylalanine, the CDR3 has a length of 15 residues. Only the CDR3 DNA stays, 45 bases, in frame from base 1. The sample is drawn from a study of blood T cell repertoires in COVID-19 (dated by TCRdb to about 2020). About the full investigation: Samples from collaborators originated in the United States, Italy and Spain and spanned both the acute and convalescent phases of COVID-19. The prospective study material was composed of cDNA or gDNA derived from T cells, B-cell-depleted T cells, or PBMCs. Subjects who had been exposed to COVID-19, were actively infected with it, or had recovered from it provided the deeply sampled blood TCRbeta repertoires that made up the dataset. The repertoires were released in a freely available public database intended as a resource for research on the immune response to SARS-CoV-2. Samples came from the ongoing ImmuneRACE study (first 160 participants) plus 1,254 subjects from 6 global collaborators. Sample metadata almost always included a de-identified subject ID, COVID-19 status, age in years and sex. Where available, HLA class I and class II types were taken from metadata supplied by the sample provider and were not determined by assay-based typing.

Whole blood was collected in K2EDTA tubes by collaborating institutions according to the institutions' own protocols. Collaborator samples were shipped for TCRbeta analysis as frozen whole blood, isolated PBMCs, or DNA extracted from either sample type. Study-wide conclusions, independent of this receptor: The amount of clinical and demographic metadata varied by source and participant and was provided uncurated.

The sequence was obtained from a woman of 80 years or more with acute or convalescent COVID-19. The chain is encoded by TRBV19 joined to TRBJ2-3; 8 of the junction bases match TRBD2. The specimen was peripheral blood. The CDR3 reads CASSMVAGYTDTQYF. The DNA sequence follows: TGTGCCAGTAGTATGGTAGCGGGGTACACAGATACGCAGTATTTT. Where the CDR3 stops, the reference TRBV19 and TRBJ2-3 genes take over; the full variable domain is DGGITQSPKYLFRKEGQNVTLSCEQNLNHDAMYWYRQDPGQGLRLIYYSQIVNDFQKGDIAEGYSVSREKKESFPLTVTSAQKNPTAFYLCASSMVAGYTDTQYFGPGTRLTVL.